This T cell receptor beta chain was sequenced for a study of T-cell reconstitution after alpha-beta-depleted transplantation in children (dated by TCRdb to about 2016). Notes on the research overall: T-cell immune reconstitution after TCRalphabeta/CD19-depleted allogeneic hematopoietic cell transplantation in children was quantitatively tracked in the study by means of TCR repertoire profiling. What the research found in general, with its limitations: Over the following months the frequencies of hyperexpanded clones went down, and after one year T-cell counts and TCRbeta diversity were mostly credited to newly produced T cells. In some patients, the high TCRbeta diversity seen at day 60 was put down to recipient T cells and intrathymic progenitors that had survived conditioning. The apparently early alphabetaT-cell count recovery about two months after transplant was reportedly dependent on only several hundred rapidly expanded clones derived from non-depleted graft cells.

The treatment or condition label for this specimen denotes: allogeneic hematopoietic cell transplantation with graft depleted of TCRalphabeta T cells and CD19 B cells. Transplant recipients were children who received TCRalphabeta/CD19-depleted allogeneic hematopoietic cell grafts. Details on this clonotype: Its antigen is currently not known. Base qualities are not at hand, and no much larger clone is one base apart.

CDR1 and CDR2, per the germline V gene (reference sequence), are SEHNR and FQNEAQ. The CDR3, from cysteine to phenylalanine, totals 12 residues. Only the CDR3 DNA stays, 36 bases, in frame from base 1. Deletion took 1 base off V and 11 bases off J, with a span of 9 bases between the germline ends. The library was generated by PCR. TCRdb names Illumina HiSeq 2500 as the instrument used. Molecular barcoding was employed in the preparation of TCR libraries, with unique molecular identifiers being used to normalize TCRbeta repertoire quantification. TCRdb reprocessed the public reads (quality trimming at Q25 with fastp, clone calling with MiXCR) and kept in-frame beta chains. For every CDR3 protein sequence, its rows merge into one entry that carries the most common genes and DNA. Here the sample has a few hundred thousand distinct CDR3 sequences; roughly two fifths occur a single time. The ten largest account for 25% to 30% of the sample.

The source material was PBMCs, sampled before TCRalphabeta/CD19-depleted stem cell transplant. The sequence was collected from a girl aged 2-10 years with aplastic anemia, due to receive a stem cell transplant. The rearrangement joined TRBV7-9 to TRBJ2-1; the D region possibly corresponds to TRBD2 (5 bases align). The base sequence is TGTGCCAGCAGCTTAGACCCTAGCCAGCAGTTCTTC. This is translated as CASSLDPSQQFF. With the rest looked up from the reference TRBV7-9 and TRBJ2-1 genes rather than sequenced, the full variable domain is DTGVSQNPRHKITKRGQNVTFRCDPISEHNRLYWYRQTLGQGPEFLTYFQNEAQLEKSRLLSDRFSAERPKGSFSTLEIQRTEQGDSAMYLCASSLDPSQQFFGPGTRLTVL.